The rows below give T cell receptor beta chains drawn from one sample of a study of shared clonotypes between healthy human individuals. Sequencing used immunoSEQ multiplex PCR; TCRdb keeps in-frame clones, though not all of them. The table includes about 2.1 million clones, about 94% detected once. The material sequenced was naive CD8+ T cells from PBMCs. The receptors originated from a young man in good health. Some clones in this sample may be carry-over from other donors' samples. CDR3s include the opening cysteine and the closing phenylalanine or tryptophan. The D gene is left open where the match is weak. Clone size, where shown, is once, few, many, or a class for clones that have expanded.

v_gene	abundance	d_gene	j_gene	CDR3nt	CDR3aa
TRBV5-6	NA	NA	TRBJ1-6	TGTGCCAGCAGCGCAGGTGTGGGACCCCTCCACTTT	CASSAGVGPLHF
TRBV7-6	NA	TRBD1	TRBJ1-2	TGTGCCAGCAGCTTAGCCCGGACAGGGCACTATGGCTACACCTTC	CASSLARTGHYGYTF
TRBV27	NA	TRBD1	TRBJ1-2	TGTGCCAGCAGTTTACAAACAGGGGGAGGGAACTATGGCTACACCTTC	CASSLQTGGGNYGYTF
TRBV27	once	NA	TRBJ2-7	TGTGCCAGCAGTTTAGGCGGGGCAATCTACGAGCAGTACTTC	CASSLGGAIYEQYF
TRBV2	NA	NA	TRBJ1-5	TGTGCCAGTAGAGACAGTTATAGCAATCAGCCCCAGCATTTT	CASRDSYSNQPQHF
TRBV9	NA	TRBD2	TRBJ2-3	TGTGCCAGCAGCACCCCCTTAGCGGGAGGCCCCGATACGCAGTATTTT	CASSTPLAGGPDTQYF
TRBV28	NA	TRBD2	TRBJ2-7	TGTGCCAGCAGTTTAAGTCCTAGCGGGAGTTCGGCCGAGCAGTACTTC	CASSLSPSGSSAEQYF
TRBV11-2	NA	TRBD2	TRBJ2-7	TGTGCCAGCAGCCCAATCTGGGCTAGCGGAGGATACGAGCAGTACTTC	CASSPIWASGGYEQYF
TRBV27	NA	TRBD1	TRBJ2-1	TGTGCCAGCAGTCCGGGACAGGGGGCTGGTGAGCAGTTCTTC	CASSPGQGAGEQFF
TRBV27	NA	TRBD2	TRBJ2-3	TGTGCCAGCAGATCCAACCGGGACGGGAGGGCGGCAGATACGCAGTATTTT	CASRSNRDGRAADTQYF
TRBV4-2	once	NA	TRBJ1-2	TGTGCCAGCAGCCAAGATCGGCGGAGCGTCCCTGGCTACACCTTC	CASSQDRRSVPGYTF
TRBV7-2	NA	TRBD1	TRBJ1-5	TGTGCCAGCAGCCCAGGGACAGGGTCAAGGTCCCAGCATTTT	CASSPGTGSRSQHF
TRBV19	once	NA	TRBJ2-4	TGTGCCAGTAGTATAACGGGTAGCCTACTAGCCAAAAACATTCAGTACTTC	CASSITGSLLAKNIQYF
TRBV12-5	once	TRBD1	TRBJ2-7	TGTGCTAGTGGTTCGCCCCCCTGGACAGGGGGCTCCTACGAGCAGTACTTC	CASGSPPWTGGSYEQYF
TRBV18	NA	TRBD1	TRBJ1-1	TGTGCCAGCTCACCACCGAGATGGCAGGGGGACCCTGAAGCTTTCTTT	CASSPPRWQGDPEAFF
TRBV9	NA	NA	TRBJ2-7	TGTGCCAGCAGCGGATCAGGGTCAGCGGTGACTATCTACGAGCAGTACTTC	CASSGSGSAVTIYEQYF
TRBV6-5	once	NA	TRBJ1-4	TGTGCCAGCAGTTACCAGGGCAGCGATAATGAAAAACTGTTTTTT	CASSYQGSDNEKLFF
TRBV9	NA	TRBD1	TRBJ1-2	TGTGCCAGCAGCGGGGACAGCTCGTATGGCTACACCTTC	CASSGDSSYGYTF
TRBV2	NA	NA	TRBJ2-1	TGTGCCAGGGAGACGGATGGGATGAATGAGCAGTTCTTC	CARETDGMNEQFF
TRBV28	once	NA	TRBJ1-2	TGTGCCAGCAGTTTTCGGGGGCACTATGGCTACACCTTC	CASSFRGHYGYTF
TRBV15	NA	NA	TRBJ2-3	TGTGCCACCAGCAACCAGGGAAACACAGATACGCAGTATTTT	CATSNQGNTDTQYF
TRBV6-5	NA	NA	TRBJ2-1	TGTGCCAGCAGCCTCGGGGCAGTAAATGAGCAGTTCTTC	CASSLGAVNEQFF
TRBV10-3	NA	TRBD2	TRBJ2-2	TGTGCCATCAGGGGGGGCCTACTAGCGGGAGTTAGCACCGGGGAGCTGTTTTTT	CAIRGGLLAGVSTGELFF
TRBV19	NA	TRBD2	TRBJ2-1	TGTGCCAGTAGTATCGACACGACTAGCGGGATCTACAATGAGCAGTTCTTC	CASSIDTTSGIYNEQFF
TRBV2	NA	NA	TRBJ1-5	TGTGCCAGCAGCCCGGGGGGGTTCAATCAGCCCCAGCATTTT	CASSPGGFNQPQHF
TRBV19	few	TRBD2	TRBJ2-7	TGTGCCAGTAGTAAAAGCGGGGCGCCCTACGAGCAGTACTTC	CASSKSGAPYEQYF
TRBV27	once	TRBD2	TRBJ2-2	TGTGCCAGCAGTCCCCTAGGACTAGCGGGAGGACCCGGGGAGCTGTTTTTT	CASSPLGLAGGPGELFF
TRBV6-1	once	NA	TRBJ2-7	TGTGCCAGCACCCCTAATTGGGCAGGATCCTACGAGCAGTACTTC	CASTPNWAGSYEQYF
TRBV10-3	NA	NA	TRBJ1-2	TGTGCCATCAGTGACCCCGACGCTCTACCAGATGGCTACACCTTC	CAISDPDALPDGYTF
TRBV30	NA	NA	TRBJ1-2	TGTGCCTGGAGTGGGGGGTTAGGCTACACCTTC	CAWSGGLGYTF
TRBV4-1	NA	NA	TRBJ2-6	TGCGCCAGCAGCCAAGTAAGAGAAGCAGGGTCAAGCTCTGGGGCCAACGTCCTGACTTTC	CASSQVREAGSSSGANVLTF
TRBV9	NA	NA	TRBJ2-6	TGTGCCAGCAGCGTAGCTGGTTATGGGGCCAACGTCCTGACTTTC	CASSVAGYGANVLTF
TRBV2	NA	TRBD2	TRBJ2-1	TGTGCCAGCAGATTGACTAGCTCCAATGAGCAGTTCTTC	CASRLTSSNEQFF
TRBV9	NA	NA	TRBJ2-2	TGTGCCAGCAGCAACATCCGGGACACCTCCACCGGGGAGCTGTTTTTT	CASSNIRDTSTGELFF
TRBV28	NA	TRBD1	TRBJ2-2	TGTGCCAGCAGGGAAAGGACAGGGGCGGTAAGAGTAAACACCGGGGAGCTGTTTTTT	CASRERTGAVRVNTGELFF
TRBV12-5	once	TRBD1	TRBJ1-1	TGTGCTAGTGGTCCGGGGACAGTCCTGAACACTGAAGCTTTCTTT	CASGPGTVLNTEAFF
TRBV7-8	NA	NA	TRBJ2-7	TGTGCCAGCTTTGGGGGGCTAGCCCCCTCCTACGAGCAGTACTTC	CASFGGLAPSYEQYF
TRBV29-1	NA	TRBD1	TRBJ2-4	TGCAGCGTCCACGACAGGGTAGGGGCCAAAAACATTCAGTACTTC	CSVHDRVGAKNIQYF
TRBV7-9	NA	NA	TRBJ2-4	TGTGCCAGCAGCCACCCAGGACGGACATCATTAGCCAAAAACATTCAGTACTTC	CASSHPGRTSLAKNIQYF
TRBV4-1	NA	NA	TRBJ2-1	TGCGCCAGCAGCCCCCAAGGGACTGCCTCCTACAATGAGCAGTTCTTC	CASSPQGTASYNEQFF
TRBV27	few	NA	TRBJ1-2	TGTGCCAGCAGTCCCCGGACGGGGAACTATGGCTACACCTTC	CASSPRTGNYGYTF
TRBV9	NA	NA	TRBJ2-1	TGTGCCAGCAGCGGAGCTGGACGGACCTACAATGAGCAGTTCTTC	CASSGAGRTYNEQFF
TRBV28	NA	NA	TRBJ2-7	TGTGCCAGCAGTTCCAACATCTTAGGACCGATCTCCTACGAGCAGTACTTC	CASSSNILGPISYEQYF
TRBV5-6	NA	NA	TRBJ1-1	TGTGCCAGCAGCACGGAAGGGTGGGGCACTGAAGCTTTCTTT	CASSTEGWGTEAFF
TRBV4-3	NA	NA	TRBJ2-1	TGCGCCAGCAGCCATTTTCCGACACCTGACAATGAGCAGTTCTTC	CASSHFPTPDNEQFF
TRBV15	once	NA	TRBJ2-3	TGTGCCACCAGCAGAGATTTGGGGGATACGCAGTATTTT	CATSRDLGDTQYF
TRBV7-9	NA	TRBD1	TRBJ1-4	TGTGCCAGCAGCCGACAGGGGGCTTTTGAAAAACTGTTTTTT	CASSRQGAFEKLFF
TRBV9	NA	TRBD1	TRBJ1-2	TGTGCCAGCAGCTCCCGACAGGGAACGAACTATGGCTACACCTTC	CASSSRQGTNYGYTF
TRBV25-1	NA	NA	TRBJ1-4	TGTGCCAGCAGTGGAGACCGGTGGGAACTGTTTTTT	CASSGDRWELFF
TRBV27	NA	NA	TRBJ2-1	TGTGCCAGCAGTTTATGGGACGTCTCCTACAATGAGCAGTTCTTC	CASSLWDVSYNEQFF